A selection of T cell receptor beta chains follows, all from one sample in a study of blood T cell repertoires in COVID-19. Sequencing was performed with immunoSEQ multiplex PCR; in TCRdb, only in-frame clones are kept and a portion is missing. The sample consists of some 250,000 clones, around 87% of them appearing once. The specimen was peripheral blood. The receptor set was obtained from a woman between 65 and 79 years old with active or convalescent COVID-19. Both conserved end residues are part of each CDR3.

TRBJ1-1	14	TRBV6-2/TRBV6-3	CASSYPPRNTEAFF
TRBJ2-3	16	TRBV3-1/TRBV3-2	CASSPAGGTSIDTQYF
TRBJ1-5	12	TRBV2	CASSEGDRGTHF
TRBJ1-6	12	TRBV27	CASSYNLEALHF
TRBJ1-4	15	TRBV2	CASSPTLGVNEKLFF
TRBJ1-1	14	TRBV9	CASSVGGQNTEAFF
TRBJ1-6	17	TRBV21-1	CATRHTGAMQLTSPLHF
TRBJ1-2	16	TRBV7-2	CASSRDRGGSTGGYTF
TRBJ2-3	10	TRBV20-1	CSADRDAQYF
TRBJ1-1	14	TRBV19	CASKGGDYYTEAFF
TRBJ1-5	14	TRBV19	CASGTTGLGQPQHF
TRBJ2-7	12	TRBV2	CASRDSSYEQYF
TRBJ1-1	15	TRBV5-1	CASSEDRGISTEAFF
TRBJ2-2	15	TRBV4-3	CASSQLRGGVGELFF
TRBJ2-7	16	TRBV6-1	CASSVYGTGGAGEQYF
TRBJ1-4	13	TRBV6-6	CASSYGSGEKLFF
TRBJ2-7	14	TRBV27	CASSFGDTPYEQYF
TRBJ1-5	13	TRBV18	CASSPHREQPQHF
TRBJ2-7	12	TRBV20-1	CSASLGGDEQYF
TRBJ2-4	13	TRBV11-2	CASSPGFTNIQYF
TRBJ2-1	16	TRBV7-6	CASSMPSRDRYNEQFF
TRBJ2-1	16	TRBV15	CATSRDPPGAYNEQFF
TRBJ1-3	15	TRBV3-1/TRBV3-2	CASSQGGGSGNTIYF
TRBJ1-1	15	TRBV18	CASSQGTGVHTEAFF
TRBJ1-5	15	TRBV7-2	CASSLDSGVNQPQHF
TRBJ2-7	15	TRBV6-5	CASSRQGRGSYEQYF
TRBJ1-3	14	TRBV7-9	CASSLAGRSTFDYF
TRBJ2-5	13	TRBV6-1	CASSEQRGETQYF
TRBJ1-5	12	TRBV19	CASRSGNQPQHF
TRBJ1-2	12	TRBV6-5	CASKGQSEGYTF
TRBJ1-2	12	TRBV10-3	CAISESLYGYTF
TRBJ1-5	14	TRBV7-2	CASSLPREPSAQHF
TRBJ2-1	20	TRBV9	CASSVNPTGPQGADYNEQFF
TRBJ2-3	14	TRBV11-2	CASSSDRPTDTQYF
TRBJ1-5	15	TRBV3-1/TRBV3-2	CASSLGQGGNQPQHF
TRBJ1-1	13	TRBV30	CASYGRVTREAFF
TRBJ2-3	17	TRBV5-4	CASSPAAGGRGTDTQYF
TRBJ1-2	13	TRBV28	CASTTTGVYGYTF
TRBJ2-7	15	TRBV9	CASSVGMTGVYEQYF
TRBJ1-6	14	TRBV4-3	CASSQRTGDSPLHF